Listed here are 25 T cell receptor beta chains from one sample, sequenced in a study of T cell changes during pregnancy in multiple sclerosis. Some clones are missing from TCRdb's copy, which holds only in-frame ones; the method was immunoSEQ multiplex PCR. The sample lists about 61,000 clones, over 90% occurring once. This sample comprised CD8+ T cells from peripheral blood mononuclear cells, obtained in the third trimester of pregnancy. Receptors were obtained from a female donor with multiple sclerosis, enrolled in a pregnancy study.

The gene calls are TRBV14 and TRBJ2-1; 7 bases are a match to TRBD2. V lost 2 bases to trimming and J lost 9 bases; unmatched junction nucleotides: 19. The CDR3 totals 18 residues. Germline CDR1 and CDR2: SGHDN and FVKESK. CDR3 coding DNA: TGTGCCAGCAGCCAAACGCCTACTCTGGCGGGAGCGCGTGGTGAGCAGTTCTTC. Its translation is CASSQTPTLAGARGEQFF.

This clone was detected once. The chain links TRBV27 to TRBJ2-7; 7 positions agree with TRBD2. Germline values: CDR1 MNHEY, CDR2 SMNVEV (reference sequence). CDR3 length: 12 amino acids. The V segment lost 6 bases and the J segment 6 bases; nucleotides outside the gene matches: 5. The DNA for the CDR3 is TGTGCCAGCAGCCCCCGCGGGAGCGAGCAGTACTTC. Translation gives CASSPRGSEQYF.

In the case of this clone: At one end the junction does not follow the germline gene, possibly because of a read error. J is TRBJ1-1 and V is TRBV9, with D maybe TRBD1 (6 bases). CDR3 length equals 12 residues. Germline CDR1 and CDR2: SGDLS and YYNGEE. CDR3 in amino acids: CASSLGAGSYQF. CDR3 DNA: TGTGCCAGCAGCCTGGGGGCAGGCTCCTACCAATTT.

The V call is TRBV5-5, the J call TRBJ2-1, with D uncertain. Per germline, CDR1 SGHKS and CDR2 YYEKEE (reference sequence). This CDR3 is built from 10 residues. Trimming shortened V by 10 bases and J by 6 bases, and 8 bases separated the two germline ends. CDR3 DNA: TGTGCCCCCCATCCCAATGAGCAGTTCTTC. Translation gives CAPHPNEQFF.

This CDR3 reads CASSLEGVGGYTF. The CDR3 nucleotides are TGTGCCAGCAGTCTCGAGGGGGTAGGTGGCTACACCTTC. The chain links TRBV6-5 to TRBJ1-2, with D possibly being TRBD1 (6 bases). The germline CDR1 and CDR2 sequences are MNHEY and SVGAGI. Trimming pared 5 bases from V and 7 bases from J, leaving 14 bases between. CDR3 length equals 13 residues.

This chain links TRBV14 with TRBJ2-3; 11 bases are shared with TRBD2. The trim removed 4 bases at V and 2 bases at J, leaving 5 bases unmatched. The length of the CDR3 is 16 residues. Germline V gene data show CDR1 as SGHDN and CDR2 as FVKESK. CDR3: CASSRAGLAATDTQYF. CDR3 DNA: TGTGCCAGCAGCCGGGCGGGACTAGCGGCCACAGATACGCAGTATTTT.

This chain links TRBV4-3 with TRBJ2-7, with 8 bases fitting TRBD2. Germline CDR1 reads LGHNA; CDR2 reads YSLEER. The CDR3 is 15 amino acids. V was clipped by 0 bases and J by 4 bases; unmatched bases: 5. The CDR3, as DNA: TGCGCCAGCAGCCAAGATACTAGCGGAGGGTACGAGCAGTACTTC. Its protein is CASSQDTSGGYEQYF.

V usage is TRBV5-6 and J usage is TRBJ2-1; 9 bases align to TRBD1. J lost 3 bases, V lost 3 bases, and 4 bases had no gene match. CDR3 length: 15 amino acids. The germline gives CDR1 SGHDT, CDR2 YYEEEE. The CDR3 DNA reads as TGTGCCAGCAGCTGGGACAGGGCCCTCTACAATGAGCAGTTCTTC. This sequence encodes CASSWDRALYNEQFF. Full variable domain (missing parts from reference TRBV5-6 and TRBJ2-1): DAGVTQSPTHLIKTRGQQVTLRCSPKSGHDTVSWYQQALGQGPQFIFQYYEEEERQRGNFPDRFSGHQFPNYSSELNVNALLLGDSALYLCASSWDRALYNEQFFGPGTRLTVL.

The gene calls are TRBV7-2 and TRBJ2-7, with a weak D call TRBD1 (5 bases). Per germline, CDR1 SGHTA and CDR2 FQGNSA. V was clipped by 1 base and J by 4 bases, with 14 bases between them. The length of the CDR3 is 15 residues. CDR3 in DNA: TGTGCCAGCAGCTTAGAAGACAGCTTTCTGTACGAGCAGTACTTC. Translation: CASSLEDSFLYEQYF.

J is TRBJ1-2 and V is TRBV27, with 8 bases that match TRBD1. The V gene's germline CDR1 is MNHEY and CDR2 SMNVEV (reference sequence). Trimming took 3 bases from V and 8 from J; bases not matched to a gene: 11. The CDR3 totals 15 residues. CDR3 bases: TGTGCCAGCAGTTTCCTCGATTCAGGGGGCTGGGGCTACACCTTC. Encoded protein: CASSFLDSGGWGYTF.

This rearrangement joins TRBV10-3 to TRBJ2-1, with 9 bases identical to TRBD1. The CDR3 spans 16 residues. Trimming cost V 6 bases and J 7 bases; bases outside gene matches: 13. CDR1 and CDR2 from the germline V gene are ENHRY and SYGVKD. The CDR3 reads CAISLWTGETVNEQFF. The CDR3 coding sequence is TGTGCCATCAGCTTATGGACAGGGGAGACAGTGAATGAGCAGTTCTTC.

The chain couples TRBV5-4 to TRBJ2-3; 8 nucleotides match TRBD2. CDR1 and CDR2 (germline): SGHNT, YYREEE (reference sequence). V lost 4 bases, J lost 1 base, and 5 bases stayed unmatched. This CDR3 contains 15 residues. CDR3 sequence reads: CASSLLTSGTDTQYF. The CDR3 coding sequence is TGTGCCAGCAGCCTCCTGACTAGCGGCACAGATACGCAGTATTTT.

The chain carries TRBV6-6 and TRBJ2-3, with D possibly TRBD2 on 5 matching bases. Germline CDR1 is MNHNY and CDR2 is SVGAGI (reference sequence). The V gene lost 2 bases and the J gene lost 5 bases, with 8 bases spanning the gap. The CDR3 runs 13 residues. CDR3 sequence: CASSYRGLDTQYF. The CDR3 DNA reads TGTGCCAGCAGTTACCGAGGACTAGATACGCAGTATTTT.

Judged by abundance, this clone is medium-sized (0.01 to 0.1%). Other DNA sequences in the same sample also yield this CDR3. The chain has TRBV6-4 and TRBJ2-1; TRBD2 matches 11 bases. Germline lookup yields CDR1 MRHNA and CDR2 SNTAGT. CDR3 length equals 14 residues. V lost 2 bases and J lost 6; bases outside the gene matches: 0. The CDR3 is CASSDGTSGNEQFF. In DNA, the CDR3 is TGTGCCAGCAGTGACGGGACTAGCGGCAATGAGCAGTTCTTC.

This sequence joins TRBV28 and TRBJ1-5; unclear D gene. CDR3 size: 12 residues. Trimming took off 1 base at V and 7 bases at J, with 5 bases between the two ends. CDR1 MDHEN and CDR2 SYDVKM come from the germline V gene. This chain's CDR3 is CASSLSYQPQHF. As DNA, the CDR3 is TGTGCCAGCAGTTTATCCTACCAGCCCCAGCATTTT.

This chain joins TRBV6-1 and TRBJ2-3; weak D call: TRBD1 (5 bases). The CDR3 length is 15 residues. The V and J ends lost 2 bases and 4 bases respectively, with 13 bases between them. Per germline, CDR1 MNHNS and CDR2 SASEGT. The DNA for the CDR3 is TGTGCCAGCAGTGAAAAGGCGGAAGGGGCAGATACGCAGTATTTT. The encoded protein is CASSEKAEGADTQYF.

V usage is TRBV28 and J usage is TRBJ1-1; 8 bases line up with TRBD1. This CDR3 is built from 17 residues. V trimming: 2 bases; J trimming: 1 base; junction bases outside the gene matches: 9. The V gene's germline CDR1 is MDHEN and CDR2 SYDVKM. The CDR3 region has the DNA TGTGCCAGCAGTTTAATCCCGACAGGGGTTAGGAACACTGAAGCTTTCTTT. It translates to CASSLIPTGVRNTEAFF. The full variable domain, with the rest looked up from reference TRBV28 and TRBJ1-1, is DVKVTQSSRYLVKRTGEKVFLECVQDMDHENMFWYRQDPGLGLRLIYFSYDVKMKEKGDIPEGYSVSREKKERFSLILESASTNQTSMYLCASSLIPTGVRNTEAFFGQGTRLTVV.

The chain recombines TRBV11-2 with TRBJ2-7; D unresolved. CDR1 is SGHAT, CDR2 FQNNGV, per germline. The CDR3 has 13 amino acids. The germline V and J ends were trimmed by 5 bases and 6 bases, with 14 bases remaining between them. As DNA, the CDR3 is TGTGCCAGCAGCCTCGGGTCCTCAGCCGAGCAGTACTTC. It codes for CASSLGSSAEQYF.

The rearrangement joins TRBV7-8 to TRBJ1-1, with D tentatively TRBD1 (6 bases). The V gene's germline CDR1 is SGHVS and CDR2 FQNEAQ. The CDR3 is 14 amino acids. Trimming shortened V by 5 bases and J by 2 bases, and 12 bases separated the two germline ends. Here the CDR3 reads CASSRPGENTEAFF. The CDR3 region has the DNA TGTGCCAGCAGCCGGCCAGGGGAAAACACTGAAGCTTTCTTT.

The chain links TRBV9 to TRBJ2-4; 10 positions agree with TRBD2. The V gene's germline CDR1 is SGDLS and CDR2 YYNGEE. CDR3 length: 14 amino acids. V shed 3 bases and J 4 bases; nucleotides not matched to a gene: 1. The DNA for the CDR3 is TGTGCCAGCAGCGCACTAGCGGGGAAAAACATTCAGTACTTC. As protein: CASSALAGKNIQYF.

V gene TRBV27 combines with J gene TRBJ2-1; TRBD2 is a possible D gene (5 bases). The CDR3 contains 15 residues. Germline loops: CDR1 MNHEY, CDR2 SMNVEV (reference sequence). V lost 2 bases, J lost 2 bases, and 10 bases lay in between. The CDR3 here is CASSLDFGTYNEQFF. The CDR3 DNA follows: TGTGCCAGCAGTTTAGATTTCGGGACCTACAATGAGCAGTTCTTC.

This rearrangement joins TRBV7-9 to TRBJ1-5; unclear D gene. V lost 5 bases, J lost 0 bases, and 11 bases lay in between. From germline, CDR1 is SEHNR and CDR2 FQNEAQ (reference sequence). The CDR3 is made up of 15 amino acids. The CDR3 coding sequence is TGTGCCAGCAGCGCGCCCGGGGATAGCAATCAGCCCCAGCATTTT. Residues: CASSAPGDSNQPQHF.

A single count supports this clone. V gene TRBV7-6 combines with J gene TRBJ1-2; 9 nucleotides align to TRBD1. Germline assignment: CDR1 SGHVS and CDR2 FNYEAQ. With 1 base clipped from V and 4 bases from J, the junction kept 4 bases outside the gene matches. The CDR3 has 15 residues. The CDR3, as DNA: TGTGCCAGCAGCTTAGAGGGACAGGGTATCTATGGCTACACCTTC. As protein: CASSLEGQGIYGYTF.

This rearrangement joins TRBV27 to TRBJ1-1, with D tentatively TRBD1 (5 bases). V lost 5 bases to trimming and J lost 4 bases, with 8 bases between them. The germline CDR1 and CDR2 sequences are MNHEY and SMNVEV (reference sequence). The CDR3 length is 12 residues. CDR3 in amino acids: CASSGGATEAFF. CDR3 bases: TGTGCCAGCAGTGGAGGGGCCACTGAAGCTTTCTTT.

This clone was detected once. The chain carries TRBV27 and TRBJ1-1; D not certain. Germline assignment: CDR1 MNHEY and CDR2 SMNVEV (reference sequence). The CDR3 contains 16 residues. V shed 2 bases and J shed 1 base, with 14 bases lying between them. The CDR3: CASSLISGSANTEAFF. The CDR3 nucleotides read TGTGCCAGCAGTTTAATTTCGGGGTCAGCGAACACTGAAGCTTTCTTT.